A single sample is the source of the 27 T cell receptor beta chains below, sequenced in a study of T cell responses to AZD1222 COVID-19 vaccine listed by TCRdb under 2021. The time point label on this specimen signifies: baseline before first vaccination. The library was built by means of the immunoSEQ multiplex PCR assay. What TCRdb holds here is the immuneACCESS table cut down to in-frame rearrangements. Part of the clones is not present; checked against another copy, under half of the missing clones reflect an unresolved V gene, and the others are unexplained. For this sample the table gives approximately 100,000 clones, of which 90% were detected only once. The ten top clones hold 5% to 6% of the sample. Sample: peripheral blood, taken on day 0 of AZD1222 vaccination. Receptors originate from an adult in good health.

The chain employs TRBV12-2 and TRBJ1-2; the table names TRBD1, a call not compared with the DNA. TRBV12-2 is labeled a pseudogene. This CDR3 contains 20 residues. This CDR3 is CASRLGAPRGRIRNNYGYTF. The CDR3, as DNA: TGTGCAAGTCGCTTAGGGGCCCCCAGGGGGCGGATTCGCAATAACTATGGCTACACCTTC.

This CDR3 is CASSSRSSGRNEQFF. The CDR3 bases are TGTGCCAGCAGCTCCCGGAGTAGCGGGAGAAATGAGCAGTTCTTC. The rearrangement uses TRBV7-3 and TRBJ2-1; 9 bases are shared with TRBD2. Per the germline V gene, CDR1 is SGHTA and CDR2 is FQGTGA. The CDR3 sequence is 15 residues long. With V trimmed by 4 bases and J by 7 bases, 8 bases remained unmatched.

A single count supports this clone. The chain has TRBV10-2 and TRBJ2-4; 9 bases are a match to TRBD2. The trim removed 5 bases at V and 8 bases at J, leaving 7 bases unmatched. The CDR3 contains 14 residues. Per the germline V gene, CDR1 is WSHSY and CDR2 is SAAADI. CDR3 sequence reads: CASSFSGSGHIQYF. CDR3 coding DNA: TGCGCCAGCAGTTTTAGCGGGAGCGGTCACATTCAGTACTTC.

The chain is built from TRBV19 and TRBJ1-4; 9 nucleotides line up with TRBD1. Germline CDR1 LNHDA, CDR2 SQIVND (reference sequence). The CDR3 extends over 15 amino acids. Trimming at V came to 5 bases and at J to 5 bases, leaving 6 bases not matched to a gene. CDR3 sequence: CASSPLTGGNEKLFF. CDR3 in DNA: TGTGCCAGTAGTCCCCTGACAGGGGGGAATGAAAAACTGTTTTTT.

The rearrangement uses TRBV3-1 (or the pseudogene TRBV3-2) and TRBJ1-1; 9 bases map to TRBD1. In germline, CDR1 is LGHDT, CDR2 YNNKEL (reference sequence). The J segment lost 0 bases and the V segment lost 5 bases, leaving 10 bases of the junction unmatched. The CDR3 contains 17 residues. CDR3 sequence: CASSRQRGTGMNTEAFF. The CDR3, as DNA: TGTGCCAGCAGCAGGCAGCGCGGGACAGGGATGAACACTGAAGCTTTCTTT.

The gene calls are TRBV6-5 and TRBJ1-5; D not certain. The V gene lost 6 bases and the J gene lost 5 bases, with 11 bases spanning the gap. Germline V gene data show CDR1 as MNHEY and CDR2 as SVGAGI. The CDR3 runs to 13 residues. In DNA, the CDR3 is TGTGCCAGCAGCCCAGTTCCGGATCAGCCCCAGCATTTT. Translated: CASSPVPDQPQHF.

This chain uses TRBV6-5 with TRBJ2-7; no clear D. This CDR3 contains 15 residues. Per the germline V gene, CDR1 is MNHEY and CDR2 is SVGAGI. V was shortened by 8 bases and J by 5 bases, with 22 bases between the two germline ends. Written as DNA, the CDR3 is TGTGCCAGCCGATATTCCACTCAATCGATACACGAGCAGTACTTC. As protein: CASRYSTQSIHEQYF.

Note on this clone: A junction end diverges from the germline sequence, so it may reflect a read error. The rearrangement uses TRBV4-3 and TRBJ2-3, with D possibly being TRBD1 (6 bases). The length of the CDR3 is 13 residues. Germline V lookup: CDR1 LGHNA, CDR2 YSLEER. Here the CDR3 DNA reads TGCGCAAGCAGACTTGCGAGGGGGGATACGCAGTATTTT. It codes for CASRLARGDTQYF.

The chain employs TRBV9 and TRBJ2-7; D may be TRBD1 or TRBD2 (6 bases each). Germline CDR1 reads SGDLS; CDR2 reads YYNGEE. Trimming stripped 2 bases from V and 3 bases from J, with 15 bases between. This CDR3 spans 15 amino acids. The CDR3 DNA reads as TGTGCCAGCAGCGTGAACGACGGGGGCAGCTACGAGCAGTACTTC. It is translated as CASSVNDGGSYEQYF.

V gene TRBV10-3 combines with J gene TRBJ2-2, with D maybe TRBD2 (5 bases). Germline-derived CDR1 and CDR2 are ENHRY and SYGVKD. V lost 7 bases, J lost 5 bases, and 14 bases lay in between. This CDR3 region has 14 residues. CDR3 sequence reads: CAITGSGFTGELFF. The CDR3 coding sequence is TGTGCCATCACGGGCAGCGGATTTACCGGGGAGCTGTTTTTT.

The sample holds one count of this clone. The chain has TRBV5-5 and TRBJ2-1; D gene uncertain. Per the germline V gene, CDR1 is SGHKS and CDR2 is YYEKEE (reference sequence). Between the trimmed V and J ends, which lost 1 base and 10 bases, there was a span of 21 bases. The CDR3 totals 16 residues. As DNA, the CDR3 is TGTGCCAGCAGCTTGCTATGGCGACCGCTGACCGGGGAGCAGTTCTTC. Translated, it gives CASSLLWRPLTGEQFF.

The chain is built from TRBV27 and TRBJ2-3; D unresolved. CDR3 size: 15 residues. CDR1 and CDR2 (germline): MNHEY, SMNVEV (reference sequence). V was shortened by 6 bases and J by 0 bases, with 13 bases between the two germline ends. Here the CDR3 reads CASRGSFSSTDTQYF. As DNA, the CDR3 is TGTGCCAGCAGGGGGTCCTTTTCAAGCACAGATACGCAGTATTTT.

The chain recombines TRBV7-3 with TRBJ2-1; TRBD2 matches at 11 bases. The V gene's germline CDR1 is SGHTA and CDR2 FQGTGA. This CDR3 is 18 amino acids long. Trimming at V came to 3 bases and at J to 2 bases, leaving 9 bases not matched to a gene. The CDR3 region is CASSFGLAGGPPYNEQFF. As DNA, the CDR3 is TGTGCCAGCAGCTTTGGTTTAGCGGGAGGGCCACCCTACAATGAGCAGTTCTTC.

This clone was observed once. This chain joins TRBV5-1 and TRBJ2-5; D is tentatively TRBD1 or TRBD2 (7 bases each). Trimming shortened V by 0 bases and J by 1 base, and 13 bases separated the two germline ends. The CDR3 spans 16 residues. The germline V gene has CDR1 SGHRS and CDR2 YFSETQ. CDR3 region: CASSLAARGGQETQYF. The CDR3 DNA reads as TGCGCCAGCAGCTTGGCGGCCAGGGGGGGCCAAGAGACCCAGTACTTC.

Comments on this clone: The DNA is left out, because the CDR3 cannot be placed on it with certainty; the CDR3 is given as TCRdb lists it. This sequence joins TRBV6-5 and TRBJ1-5. Germline-derived CDR1 and CDR2 are MNHEY and SVGAGI. The CDR3 sequence runs 13 residues, both termini included. CDR3: CASSTSGNQPQHF.

The chain employs TRBV5-1 and TRBJ1-3; the D gene is possibly TRBD1 (6 bases). Germline lookup yields CDR1 SGHRS and CDR2 YFSETQ. CDR3 length: 15 amino acids. Trimming left V 4 bases short and J 7 bases short, with 18 bases between. CDR3 amino acids: CASSQNSNQGNTIYF. DNA for the CDR3: TGCGCCAGCAGCCAGAACAGCAATCAGGGGAACACCATATATTTT.

The chain employs TRBV3-1 (or the pseudogene TRBV3-2) and TRBJ1-5; D remains unclear. V was trimmed by 3 bases and J by 0 bases, leaving 9 bases between them. The CDR3 sequence is 15 residues long. Germline V gene sequence: CDR1 LGHDT, CDR2 YNNKEL (reference sequence). Here the CDR3 reads CASSQTFHSNQPQHF. CDR3 bases: TGTGCCAGCAGCCAGACTTTTCATAGCAATCAGCCCCAGCATTTT.

The chain employs TRBV27 and TRBJ2-3, with D unclear. The germline V gene encodes CDR1 MNHEY and CDR2 SMNVEV (reference sequence). The CDR3 length is 14 residues. V was trimmed by 1 base and J by 1 base, leaving 6 bases between them. CDR3 DNA sequence: TGTGCCAGCAGTTTATTGAGCGGCACAGATACGCAGTATTTT. Translating gives CASSLLSGTDTQYF.

The chain has TRBV19 and TRBJ2-3; D is possibly TRBD2 (5 bases). Looked up from germline, CDR1 is LNHDA and CDR2 is SQIVND (reference sequence). There are 13 residues in the CDR3. The ends were cut back, 6 bases at V and 4 bases at J, with 11 bases in the middle. CDR3 in amino acids: CASSTRSPDTQYF. In DNA form, the CDR3 reads TGTGCCAGTAGCACTAGGAGCCCAGATACGCAGTATTTT.

CDR3 nucleotides: TGCGCCAGCAGCCAAGTGTCTCCACGGGAGACCCAGTACTTC. It yields the protein CASSQVSPRETQYF. The genes are TRBV4-1 and TRBJ2-5; D call uncertain. Germline V lookup: CDR1 MGHRA, CDR2 YSYEKL. Deletions cut 1 base from V and 5 bases from J, with 11 bases between. This CDR3 spans 14 amino acids.

The rearrangement links TRBV7-6 to TRBJ2-3; 12 nucleotides match TRBD2. CDR1 is SGHVS and CDR2 is FNYEAQ in the germline V gene. J lost 6 bases, V lost 3 bases, and 4 bases had no gene match. This CDR3 spans 15 amino acids. CDR3 sequence (DNA): TGTGCCAGCAGCTTGACTAGCGGGAGTTCGGATACGCAGTATTTT. This translates into CASSLTSGSSDTQYF.

This chain uses TRBV6-5 with TRBJ2-7; D unclear. CDR1 and CDR2 from the germline V gene are MNHEY and SVGAGI. The V end was cut by 2 bases, the J end by 0 bases, with 14 bases between. This CDR3 region has 16 residues. The CDR3 nucleotides read TGTGCCAGCAGTTACCTTACTGGCGTGTTCTCCTACGAGCAGTACTTC. Its translation is CASSYLTGVFSYEQYF.

CDR3 nucleotide sequence: TGCGCCAGCAGTGGGGGTGTTAATCAGCCCCAGCATTTT. Protein product: CASSGGVNQPQHF. The chain recombines TRBV10-1 with TRBJ1-5; D is unresolved. CDR1 is WNHNN and CDR2 is SYGVQD in the germline V gene (reference sequence). The CDR3 spans 13 residues. Trimming pared 4 bases from V and 4 bases from J, leaving 8 bases between.

The chain joins TRBV3-1 (or the pseudogene TRBV3-2) to TRBJ2-1, with 8 bases fitting TRBD2. V shed 0 bases and J 4 bases; nucleotides not matched to a gene: 8. Germline CDR1 and CDR2: LGHDT and YNNKEL (reference sequence). This CDR3 is 17 amino acids long. The CDR3 coding sequence is TGTGCCAGCAGCCAAGAGGGGAGCGGGAGAAGGTACAATGAGCAGTTCTTC. The encoded protein is CASSQEGSGRRYNEQFF.

The sample holds one count of this clone. The chain recombines TRBV2 with TRBJ2-7, with TRBD1 identical over 10 bases. Germline CDR1 is SNHLY and CDR2 is FYNNEI. Trimming removed 5 bases from V and 3 bases from J; junction bases left unmatched: 1. The CDR3 consists of 13 residues. CDR3 loop: CASSRDRGYEQYF. The CDR3, as DNA: TGTGCCAGCAGTAGGGACAGGGGCTACGAGCAGTACTTC.

V is TRBV7-9 and J is TRBJ1-5; no reliable D call. Trimming cost V 1 base and J 9 bases, with 10 bases left between them. Germline V CDR1 and CDR2: SEHNR, FQNEAQ (reference sequence). The CDR3 has 13 amino acids. CDR3 sequence (DNA): TGTGCCAGCAGCTTAGACGGGCGTTCGCCCCAGCATTTT. Protein: CASSLDGRSPQHF.

The gene calls are TRBV7-9 and TRBJ1-5; 11 nucleotides align to TRBD1. The CDR3 is 17 amino acids. V lost 5 bases to trimming and J lost 0 bases; unmatched junction nucleotides: 6. CDR1 and CDR2 from the germline V gene are SEHNR and FQNEAQ (reference sequence). CDR3 loop: CASSPGTGGDSNQPQHF. The CDR3 DNA is TGTGCCAGCAGCCCCGGGACAGGGGGGGATAGCAATCAGCCCCAGCATTTT. The full variable domain, rest sourced from reference TRBV7-9 and TRBJ1-5, is DTGVSQNPRHKITKRGQNVTFRCDPISEHNRLYWYRQTLGQGPEFLTYFQNEAQLEKSRLLSDRFSAERPKGSFSTLEIQRTEQGDSAMYLCASSPGTGGDSNQPQHFGDGTRLSIL.